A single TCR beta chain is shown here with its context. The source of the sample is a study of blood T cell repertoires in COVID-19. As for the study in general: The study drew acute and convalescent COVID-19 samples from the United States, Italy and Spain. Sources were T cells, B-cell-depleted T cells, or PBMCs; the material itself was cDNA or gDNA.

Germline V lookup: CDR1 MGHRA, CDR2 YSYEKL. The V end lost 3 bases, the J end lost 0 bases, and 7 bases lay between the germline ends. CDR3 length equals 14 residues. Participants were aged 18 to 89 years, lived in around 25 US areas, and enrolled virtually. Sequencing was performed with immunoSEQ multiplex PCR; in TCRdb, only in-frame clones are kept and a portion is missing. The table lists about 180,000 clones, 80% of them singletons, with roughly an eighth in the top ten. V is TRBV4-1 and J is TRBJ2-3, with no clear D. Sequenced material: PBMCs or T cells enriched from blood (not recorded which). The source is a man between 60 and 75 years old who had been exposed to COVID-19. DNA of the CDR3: TGCGCCAGCAGCCAGGGCGTAAGCACAGATACGCAGTATTTT. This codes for CASSQGVSTDTQYF.